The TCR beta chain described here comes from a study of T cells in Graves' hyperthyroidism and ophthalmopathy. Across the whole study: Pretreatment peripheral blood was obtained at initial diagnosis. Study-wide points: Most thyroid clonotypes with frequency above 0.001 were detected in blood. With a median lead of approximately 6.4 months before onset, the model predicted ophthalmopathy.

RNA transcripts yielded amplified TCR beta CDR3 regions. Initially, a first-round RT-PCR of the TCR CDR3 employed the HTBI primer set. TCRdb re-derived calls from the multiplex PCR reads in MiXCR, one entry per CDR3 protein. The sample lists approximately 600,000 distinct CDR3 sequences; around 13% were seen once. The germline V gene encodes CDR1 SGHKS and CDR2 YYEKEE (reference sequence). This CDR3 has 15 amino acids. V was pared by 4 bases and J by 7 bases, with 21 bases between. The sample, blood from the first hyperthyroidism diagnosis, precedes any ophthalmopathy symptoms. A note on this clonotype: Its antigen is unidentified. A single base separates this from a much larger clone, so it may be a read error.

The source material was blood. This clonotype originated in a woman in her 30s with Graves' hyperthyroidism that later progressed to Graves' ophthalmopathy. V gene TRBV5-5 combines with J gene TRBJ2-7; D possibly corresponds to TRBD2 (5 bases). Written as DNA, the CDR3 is TGTGCCAGCAGCCTCGGGATCCCTGAACACAATGAGCAGTACTTC. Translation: CASSLGIPEHNEQYF.